Presented here are 30 T cell receptor beta chains from one specimen sequenced in a study of blood T cell repertoires in COVID-19. This table comes from immunoSEQ multiplex PCR, and its TCRdb copy is limited to in-frame clones, with some not included. The sample lists over 200,000 clones, approximately 83% occurring once. The sequenced material came from peripheral blood. All receptors derive from a man between 35 and 55 years old with acute or convalescent COVID-19.

This rearrangement joins TRBV29-1 to TRBJ1-3; 8 bases are shared with TRBD1. V was pared by 5 bases and J by 5 bases, with 14 bases of the junction left unmatched. The CDR3 runs to 16 residues. Germline CDR1 and CDR2: SQVTM and ANQGSEA. CDR3 in DNA: TGCAGCGTTATCCACGGGGACAGGAGCCGACGAAACACCATATATTTT. The encoded protein is CSVIHGDRSRRNTIYF.

The chain has TRBV4-2 and TRBJ2-3; TRBD2 might be the D (6 bases). There are 17 residues in the CDR3. From germline, CDR1 is LGHNA and CDR2 YNFKEQ. Trimming pared 4 bases from V and 0 bases from J, leaving 17 bases between. CDR3 DNA: TGTGCCAGCAGCCCTACCGGAGGGAGCGGGAGCACAGATACGCAGTATTTT. This gives the protein CASSPTGGSGSTDTQYF.

The CDR3 loop is CASSPRQGASTEAFF. The CDR3 DNA follows: TGCGCCAGCAGCCCGAGACAGGGGGCGAGCACTGAAGCTTTCTTT. The genes are TRBV5-1 and TRBJ1-1; 10 bases line up with TRBD1. Unmatched junction bases numbered 7, after V lost 4 bases and J lost 4 bases. The CDR3 totals 15 residues. Looked up from germline, CDR1 is SGHRS and CDR2 is YFSETQ.

Of note for this clone: One end of the junction does not line up with germline, which may come from a read error. This chain connects TRBV19 to TRBJ2-3, with 7 bases that match TRBD2. The CDR3 is 15 amino acids. Germline assignment: CDR1 LNHDA and CDR2 SQIVND (reference sequence). The CDR3 protein is CASSIAGASTDTQYF. CDR3 in DNA: TGTGCCAGTAGCATAGCGGGTGCTAGCACAGATACGCAGTATTTT.

This chain connects TRBV16 to TRBJ1-5; a possible D gene is TRBD1 (6 bases). The CDR3 runs 15 residues. V dropped 8 bases and J dropped 4 bases, with 18 bases sitting between them. Per the germline V gene, CDR1 is KGHSY and CDR2 is FQNENV. The CDR3 sequence is CASRSGVGPNQPQHF. The CDR3 nucleotides are TGTGCCAGCCGATCAGGGGTAGGGCCAAATCAGCCCCAGCATTTT.

The chain employs TRBV18 and TRBJ1-1, with D unresolved. Germline assignment: CDR1 KGHSH and CDR2 LQKENI. The CDR3 spans 12 residues. With 2 bases removed from V and 7 bases from J, the gap between germline ends came to 8 bases. The CDR3 DNA reads TGTGCCAGCTCACCAGGGCTTGGTGAAGCTTTCTTT. This translates into CASSPGLGEAFF. Full variable domain (outside the CDR3, taken from reference TRBV18 and TRBJ1-1): NAGVMQNPRHLVRRRGQEARLRCSPMKGHSHVYWYRQLPEEGLKFMVYLQKENIIDESGMPKERFSAEFPKEGPSILRIQQVVRGDSAAYFCASSPGLGEAFFGQGTRLTVV.

This clone was counted a few times. This sequence joins TRBV29-1 and TRBJ1-1, with 8 positions matching TRBD1. With V trimmed by 4 bases and J by 3 bases, 7 bases remained unmatched. Germline loops: CDR1 SQVTM, CDR2 ANQGSEA. This CDR3 is 14 amino acids long. This chain's CDR3 is CSVGSGQVDTEAFF. The CDR3 DNA is TGCAGCGTTGGATCGGGACAGGTCGACACTGAAGCTTTCTTT.

V and J are TRBV6-5 and TRBJ1-3; D gene uncertain. The V and J ends lost 6 bases and 0 bases respectively, with 6 bases between them. The V gene's germline CDR1 is MNHEY and CDR2 SVGAGI. This CDR3 spans 13 amino acids. CDR3 DNA sequence: TGTGCCAGCAGACTAAACTCTGGAAACACCATATATTTT. Encoded protein: CASRLNSGNTIYF.

This chain links TRBV19 with TRBJ1-5; 11 nucleotides match TRBD1. The germline gives CDR1 LNHDA, CDR2 SQIVND (reference sequence). This CDR3 has 15 residues. Unmatched junction bases numbered 1, after V lost 1 base and J lost 5 bases. CDR3 region: CASSIGTGGDQPQHF. CDR3 bases: TGTGCCAGTAGTATAGGGACAGGGGGCGATCAGCCCCAGCATTTT.

The chain combines TRBV7-9 with TRBJ1-4; 8 positions match TRBD1. The CDR3 loop spans 17 amino acids. CDR1 SEHNR and CDR2 FQNEAQ come from the germline V gene (reference sequence). The trim removed 1 base at V and 1 base at J, leaving 5 bases unmatched. Here the CDR3 reads CASSLEITGGTNEKLFF. The CDR3 DNA follows: TGTGCCAGCAGCTTAGAAATAACAGGGGGAACTAATGAAAAACTGTTTTTT. The full variable domain, with the rest looked up from reference TRBV7-9 and TRBJ1-4, is DTGVSQNPRHKITKRGQNVTFRCDPISEHNRLYWYRQTLGQGPEFLTYFQNEAQLEKSRLLSDRFSAERPKGSFSTLEIQRTEQGDSAMYLCASSLEITGGTNEKLFFGSGTQLSVL.

This chain uses TRBV11-3 with TRBJ2-5; TRBD2 matches 15 bases. V lost 5 bases, J lost 5 bases, and 3 bases stayed unmatched. This CDR3 comprises 15 residues. Per the germline V gene, CDR1 is SGHNT and CDR2 is YENEEA. The DNA of the CDR3 is TGTGCCAGCAGCACAGGGACTAGCGGGAGGGAGACCCAGTACTTC. Protein: CASSTGTSGRETQYF.

The V call is TRBV18, the J call TRBJ1-1; no reliable D call. The CDR3 contains 13 residues. Germline assignment: CDR1 KGHSH and CDR2 LQKENI. Trimming removed 2 bases from V and 4 bases from J, with 8 bases in between. CDR3 loop: CASSPVRGTEAFF. Written as DNA, the CDR3 is TGTGCCAGCTCACCAGTCCGGGGCACTGAAGCTTTCTTT.

V and J are TRBV9 and TRBJ2-7; 7 positions agree with TRBD1. Germline V gene sequence: CDR1 SGDLS, CDR2 YYNGEE. CDR3 length: 14 residues. Trimming took 1 base from V and 6 from J; bases not matched to a gene: 7. DNA of the CDR3: TGTGCCAGCAGCGTACTCGACAGGGCGGGCGAGCAGTACTTC. Residues: CASSVLDRAGEQYF.

The rearrangement joins TRBV3-1 (or the pseudogene TRBV3-2) to TRBJ2-1, with D perhaps TRBD2 (6 bases). CDR3 length equals 12 residues. Trimming stripped 0 bases from V and 15 bases from J, with 12 bases between. Looked up from germline, CDR1 is LGHDT and CDR2 is YNNKEL (reference sequence). Written as DNA, the CDR3 is TGTGCCAGCAGCCAAGACGGGGGTCACCCGTTCTTC. It yields the protein CASSQDGGHPFF.

The chain employs TRBV2 and TRBJ1-4, with 8 bases fitting TRBD1. The CDR3 length is 15 residues. Germline-derived CDR1 and CDR2 are SNHLY and FYNNEI. V dropped 6 bases and J dropped 4; count of bases not matched to a gene: 7. CDR3: CASRRGQGGNEKLFF. The CDR3 DNA reads as TGTGCCAGCAGACGAGGACAGGGAGGTAATGAAAAACTGTTTTTT.

A few counts support this clone. The J gene is TRBJ1-5, the V gene TRBV7-2; no clear D gene. The CDR3 extends over 14 amino acids. The V and J ends lost 0 bases and 4 bases respectively, with 7 bases between them. Germline CDR1 SGHTA, CDR2 FQGNSA. The DNA for the CDR3 is TGTGCCAGCAGCTTAGCGCCGGGGAATCAGCCCCAGCATTTT. Protein product: CASSLAPGNQPQHF. Combining the CDR3 with reference TRBV7-2 and TRBJ1-5 gives the whole variable domain GAGVSQSPSNKVTEKGKDVELRCDPISGHTALYWYRQSLGQGLEFLIYFQGNSAPDKSGLPSDRFSAERTGGSVSTLTIQRTQQEDSAVYLCASSLAPGNQPQHFGDGTRLSIL.

The chain employs TRBV12-3 or TRBV12-4 and TRBJ2-1, with TRBD2 matching 8 bases. The CDR3 is made up of 13 amino acids. V gave up 6 bases and J gave up 7 bases; unmatched junction bases: 5. CDR3 sequence reads: CASSYSGVNEQFF. The CDR3 nucleotides are TGTGCCAGCAGCTATAGCGGGGTAAATGAGCAGTTCTTC.

The chain carries TRBV19 and TRBJ1-1; 8 nucleotides align to TRBD1. The CDR3 runs to 15 residues. With 4 bases clipped from V and 0 bases from J, the junction kept 4 bases outside the gene matches. Germline CDR1 is LNHDA and CDR2 is SQIVND (reference sequence). CDR3 residues: CASSRRDRLNTEAFF. The CDR3 region has the DNA TGTGCCAGTAGTAGGCGGGACAGGTTGAACACTGAAGCTTTCTTT.

V gene TRBV19 combines with J gene TRBJ1-6; 7 bases fit TRBD1. This CDR3 is built from 14 residues. CDR1 is LNHDA, CDR2 SQIVND, per germline (reference sequence). Trimming at V came to 8 bases and at J to 8 bases, leaving 9 bases not matched to a gene. The CDR3 loop is CASRTGSQDSPLHF. In DNA, the CDR3 is TGTGCCAGTCGGACAGGATCCCAGGATTCACCCCTCCACTTT.

The chain carries TRBV6-2 or TRBV6-3 and TRBJ2-1, with 8 bases that match TRBD2. V dropped 6 bases and J dropped 5; count of bases not matched to a gene: 15. Germline V gene sequence: CDR1 MNHEY, CDR2 SVGEGT. The CDR3 spans 17 residues. The CDR3 coding sequence is TGTGCCAGCAGCCCGGGTGGGAGCGGGAGTTTGCACAATGAGCAGTTCTTC. Translated, it gives CASSPGGSGSLHNEQFF.

This sequence joins TRBV19 and TRBJ2-5; no clear D. This CDR3 region has 13 residues. The V end was cut by 4 bases, the J end by 8 bases, with 14 bases between. The germline V gene has CDR1 LNHDA and CDR2 SQIVND (reference sequence). The CDR3: CASSKNPGFTQYF. CDR3 DNA sequence: TGTGCCAGTAGTAAAAACCCCGGGTTTACCCAGTACTTC.

The gene calls are TRBV30 and TRBJ1-2; 8 positions agree with TRBD1. The CDR3 has 16 amino acids. With 2 bases clipped from V and 4 bases from J, the junction kept 12 bases outside the gene matches. The germline gives CDR1 GTSNPN, CDR2 SVGIG (reference sequence). Here the CDR3 reads CAWSSYGQGGIYGYTF. CDR3 DNA: TGTGCCTGGAGTTCCTACGGACAGGGAGGGATCTATGGCTACACCTTC.

The chain employs TRBV6-2 or TRBV6-3 and TRBJ2-3, with D hard to call. The CDR3 consists of 14 residues. The V end lost 2 bases, the J end lost 2 bases, and 8 bases lay between the germline ends. Germline CDR1 is MNHEY and CDR2 is SVGEGT. CDR3 amino acids: CASSYGPSTDTQYF. The CDR3 nucleotides are TGTGCCAGCAGTTACGGGCCGTCCACAGATACGCAGTATTTT.

This chain connects TRBV7-2 to TRBJ2-7, with 9 positions matching TRBD2. Unmatched junction bases numbered 11, after V lost 5 bases and J lost 3 bases. Germline V gene data show CDR1 as SGHTA and CDR2 as FQGNSA. The CDR3 consists of 16 residues. DNA for the CDR3: TGTGCCAGCAGCGTAGATAGCGGGAGTTCCCTCTACGAGCAGTACTTC. Amino acids: CASSVDSGSSLYEQYF.

The chain has TRBV5-4 and TRBJ1-4, with TRBD1 matching 7 bases. J lost 5 bases, V lost 4 bases, and 5 bases had no gene match. Germline lookup yields CDR1 SGHNT and CDR2 YYREEE (reference sequence). The CDR3 has 14 amino acids. Here the CDR3 reads CASSGGQQNEKLFF. CDR3 DNA: TGTGCCAGCAGCGGGGGACAGCAGAATGAAAAACTGTTTTTT.

This clone was seen a single time. This chain joins TRBV6-5 and TRBJ2-3; 7 positions match TRBD2. CDR3 length: 15 residues. Trimming at V came to 7 bases and at J to 11 bases, leaving 18 bases not matched to a gene. From germline, CDR1 is MNHEY and CDR2 SVGAGI. CDR3 nucleotide sequence: TGTGCCAGCAATCCGACTAGTACGGTTTCGGGAGGGCAGTATTTT. It codes for CASNPTSTVSGGQYF.

The V and J genes are TRBV6-5 and TRBJ2-7; D possibly corresponds to TRBD2 (6 bases). This CDR3 is built from 14 residues. CDR1 is MNHEY, CDR2 SVGAGI, per germline. V lost 6 bases and J lost 3, with 15 bases in between. This CDR3 is CASRTGTPNYEQYF. CDR3 bases: TGTGCCAGCAGAACCGGGACTCCAAACTACGAGCAGTACTTC.

V gene TRBV10-3 combines with J gene TRBJ2-1; 16 nucleotides line up with TRBD2. Trimming took 7 bases from V and 6 from J; bases not matched to a gene: 3. Germline CDR1 reads ENHRY; CDR2 reads SYGVKD. This CDR3 has 15 amino acids. Here the CDR3 DNA reads TGTGCCATCATGGGACTAGCGGGAGGGTCCAATGAGCAGTTCTTC. Translating it yields CAIMGLAGGSNEQFF.

The J gene is TRBJ2-1, the V gene TRBV7-2; 14 positions agree with TRBD2. Germline V gene lookup returns CDR1 SGHTA and CDR2 FQGNSA. The J segment lost 7 bases and the V segment lost 5 bases, leaving 4 bases of the junction unmatched. The CDR3 length is 15 residues. For the CDR3, the DNA is TGTGCCAGCAGCACGGGACTAGCGGGAGAGAATGAGCAGTTCTTC. Protein product: CASSTGLAGENEQFF. Looking up the rest from reference TRBV7-2 and TRBJ2-1 gives the full variable domain: GAGVSQSPSNKVTEKGKDVELRCDPISGHTALYWYRQSLGQGLEFLIYFQGNSAPDKSGLPSDRFSAERTGGSVSTLTIQRTQQEDSAVYLCASSTGLAGENEQFFGPGTRLTVL.

V and J are TRBV30 and TRBJ1-1, with D uncertain. V lost 3 bases to trimming and J lost 0 bases, with 8 bases between them. The CDR3 consists of 13 residues. Germline CDR1 is GTSNPN and CDR2 is SVGIG (reference sequence). The CDR3 is CAWSLLMNTEAFF. CDR3 sequence (DNA): TGTGCCTGGAGCCTATTGATGAACACTGAAGCTTTCTTT. Looking up the rest from reference TRBV30 and TRBJ1-1 gives the full variable domain: SQTIHQWPATLVQPVGSPLSLECTVEGTSNPNLYWYRQAAGRGLQLLFYSVGIGQISSEVPQNLSASRPQDRQFILSSKKLLLSDSGFYLCAWSLLMNTEAFFGQGTRLTVV.